This is a list of T cell receptor beta chains from one sample in a study of response to subunit inactivated influenza vaccine. TCRdb ran MiXCR on the RT-PCR reads and lists one entry per CDR3 protein. The sample consists of over 150,000 distinct CDR3 sequences, around 10% of them appearing once. The sample consisted of CD8+ T cells sorted from PBMCs, taken around 25 months after vaccination. These receptors were obtained from a man in his fifties or sixties who received an inactivated influenza vaccine. CDR3s include the opening cysteine and the closing phenylalanine or tryptophan. Each record gives: D gene, clone size, V gene, J gene, CDR3 protein, CDR3 DNA. A D gene is named only where the DNA matches it firmly. Not all rows give a size; the values are once, few, many and, for expanded clones, a class.

.	.	TRBV7-9	TRBJ1-6	CASSLRGGGRQPLHF	TGTGCCAGCAGCTTAAGAGGCGGGGGAAGGCAGCCCCTCCACTTT
TRBD1	.	TRBV24-1	TRBJ2-3	CATSPGTGGAYDTQYF	TGTGCCACCTCCCCCGGGACAGGGGGCGCATATGATACGCAGTATTTT
TRBD1	few	TRBV27	TRBJ1-4	CASHDRVSANEKLFF	TGTGCCAGCCACGACAGGGTTTCTGCTAATGAAAAACTGTTTTTT
.	.	TRBV7-2	TRBJ1-1	CASSLERRTEAFF	TGTGCCAGCAGCTTAGAGAGGAGGACTGAAGCTTTCTTT
TRBD1	.	TRBV28	TRBJ2-2	CASSPGQGAGELFF	TGTGCCAGCAGTCCCGGACAGGGAGCCGGGGAGCTGTTTTTT
.	few	TRBV7-9	TRBJ2-7	CASSLAQGHYEQYF	TGTGCCAGCAGCTTAGCGCAGGGCCACTACGAGCAGTACTTC
.	few	TRBV6-5	TRBJ1-1	CASSYSNTGWEAFF	TGTGCCAGCAGTTACTCCAATACAGGGTGGGAAGCTTTCTTT
TRBD1	.	TRBV6-1	TRBJ2-5	CASRRGQGVGETQYF	TGTGCCAGCAGGAGGGGTCAGGGGGTGGGAGAGACCCAGTACTTC
.	many	TRBV19	TRBJ2-2	CASSRWSGELFF	TGTGCCAGTAGTAGGTGGTCCGGGGAGCTGTTTTTT
TRBD2	few	TRBV7-2	TRBJ2-1	CASSVPRVAGGGEQFF	TGTGCCAGCAGCGTCCCCCGGGTAGCGGGAGGTGGGGAGCAGTTCTTC
.	many	TRBV28	TRBJ1-1	CASSKPTVVDWETSTEAFF	TGTGCCAGCAGTAAACCTACAGTTGTGGATTGGGAGACGAGCACTGAAGCTTTCTTT
.	few	TRBV7-2	TRBJ2-7	CASSDIGAGYYEQYF	TGTGCCAGCAGCGACATTGGGGCAGGTTACTACGAGCAGTACTTC
.	.	TRBV11-3	TRBJ2-3	CASSLDSYRTDTQYF	TGTGCCAGCAGCCTCGACAGTTATCGTACAGATACGCAGTATTTT
TRBD2	.	TRBV14	TRBJ2-7	CASSPVGAGDYEQYF	TGTGCCAGCAGCCCGGTAGGAGCGGGGGACTACGAGCAGTACTTC
.	few	TRBV6-5	TRBJ2-7	CASSYSRGEISYEQYF	TGTGCCAGCAGTTACTCGAGGGGAGAAATTTCCTACGAGCAGTACTTC
TRBD2	.	TRBV28	TRBJ2-1	CASSLTSGIDYNEQFF	TGTGCCAGCAGTTTAACTAGCGGGATAGACTACAATGAGCAGTTCTTC
.	few	TRBV6-1	TRBJ1-4	CASSPGVLNEKLFF	TGTGCCAGCAGTCCCGGGGTGCTTAATGAAAAACTGTTTTTT
TRBD1	few	TRBV27	TRBJ1-2	CASSPILGQGNGYTF	TGTGCCAGCAGTCCGATATTGGGACAGGGAAATGGCTACACCTTC
TRBD1	few	TRBV28	TRBJ2-1	CASSRGQGMDNEQFF	TGTGCCAGCAGCCGGGGACAGGGCATGGACAATGAGCAGTTCTTC
.	.	TRBV4-1	TRBJ1-1	CASSQTEIMNTEAFF	TGCGCCAGCAGCCAGACAGAGATTATGAACACTGAAGCTTTCTTT
.	.	TRBV10-3	TRBJ1-6	CAISDVSPSGSNSPLHF	TGTGCCATCAGTGATGTATCTCCGTCGGGGTCCAATTCACCCCTCCACTTT
.	.	TRBV4-1	TRBJ2-7	CASSQAVFSEQYF	TGCGCCAGCAGCCAAGCGGTTTTTTCCGAGCAGTACTTC
TRBD2	once	TRBV29-1	TRBJ2-1	CSVEGLAVLVNERFF	TGCAGCGTTGAAGGACTAGCGGTCTTAGTGAATGAGCGGTTCTTC
.	.	TRBV12-3/TRBV12-4	TRBJ2-5	CASSFQPFETQYF	TGTGCCAGCAGTTTTCAACCTTTTGAGACCCAGTACTTC
TRBD1	.	TRBV6-1	TRBJ2-1	CASRGTDYNEQFF	TGTGCCAGCAGGGGGACAGACTACAATGAGCAGTTCTTC
TRBD1	.	TRBV15	TRBJ1-4	CATSRRDSSNEKLFF	TGTGCCACCAGCAGGAGGGACAGCAGTAATGAAAAACTGTTTTTT
.	few	TRBV12-3/TRBV12-4	TRBJ2-2	CASSPSGAGTGELFF	TGTGCCAGCAGTCCCAGCGGCGCCGGGACCGGGGAGCTGTTTTTT
.	many	TRBV3-1	TRBJ2-7	CASSQGRTYEQYF	TGTGCCAGCAGCCAAGGGAGGACCTACGAGCAGTACTTC
.	few	TRBV6-5	TRBJ2-7	CASSYSGGYASEQYF	TGTGCCAGCAGTTACTCGGGGGGCTATGCGTCCGAGCAGTACTTC
.	many	TRBV7-6	TRBJ2-7	CASSPGPLRGHYEQYF	TGTGCCAGCAGCCCCGGGCCGCTAAGGGGCCACTACGAGCAGTACTTC
.	.	TRBV9	TRBJ2-1	CASSGLAAGSYNEQFF	TGTGCCAGCAGCGGATTAGCCGCAGGCTCCTACAATGAGCAGTTCTTC
TRBD1	few	TRBV20-1	TRBJ2-5	CSAGNPTGGFSETQYF	TGCAGTGCTGGAAACCCGACAGGGGGCTTTTCAGAGACCCAGTACTTC
.	few	TRBV20-1	TRBJ2-5	CSATGLTGSQGTQYF	TGCAGTGCTACCGGACTAACAGGGAGCCAGGGGACCCAGTACTTC
.	many	TRBV4-3	TRBJ2-1	CASSQVADTYNEQFF	TGCGCCAGCAGCCAAGTAGCGGACACCTACAATGAGCAGTTCTTC
.	.	TRBV24-1	TRBJ2-6	CATSDGGSKSGANVLTF	TGTGCCACCAGTGATGGGGGATCTAAGTCCGGGGCCAACGTCCTGACTTTC
TRBD2	.	TRBV11-1	TRBJ2-7	CASSDRDRSSGEPYEQYF	TGTGCCAGCAGCGACCGGGACAGATCTAGCGGGGAGCCCTACGAGCAGTACTTC
TRBD1	.	TRBV27	TRBJ2-5	CASSLFGTAQETQYF	TGTGCCAGCAGTTTATTCGGGACAGCACAAGAGACCCAGTACTTC
TRBD1	few	TRBV7-8	TRBJ1-6	CASSLEGTDISPLHF	TGTGCCAGCAGCTTAGAAGGGACAGACATTTCACCCCTCCACTTT
TRBD2	few	TRBV6-1	TRBJ2-1	CASPAGGGLNEQFF	TGTGCCAGCCCAGCGGGGGGCGGTCTCAATGAGCAGTTCTTC
.	many	TRBV27	TRBJ2-3	CASSNAGTSTDTQYF	TGTGCCAGCAGCAACGCGGGGACTAGCACAGATACGCAGTATTTT
.	.	TRBV19	TRBJ1-1	CASTAGLTNTEAFF	TGTGCCAGTACTGCGGGACTTACGAACACTGAAGCTTTCTTT
TRBD2	many	TRBV9	TRBJ2-1	CASSVTREAAYNEQFF	TGTGCCAGCAGCGTAACGCGGGAGGCCGCTTACAATGAGCAGTTCTTC
.	.	TRBV28	TRBJ2-1	CASSTTGSSYNEQFF	TGTGCCAGCAGCACGACAGGAAGCTCCTACAATGAGCAGTTCTTC
TRBD2	.	TRBV27	TRBJ2-7	CASSRLAGGSLSYEQYF	TGTGCCAGCAGCAGACTAGCGGGAGGGTCCCTCTCCTACGAGCAGTACTTC